The present T cell receptor beta chain was sequenced within a study of T cell changes during pregnancy in multiple sclerosis. The J segment lost 0 bases and the V segment lost 3 bases, leaving 10 bases of the junction unmatched. CDR1 and CDR2 (germline): LGHNA, YSLEER. The CDR3 spans 18 residues. The protocol was immunoSEQ multiplex PCR, while the TCRdb copy is restricted to in-frame clones and leaves out a portion. The sample yields around 40,000 clones, more than 90% seen once. This sequence originates from a female donor with multiple sclerosis, enrolled in a pregnancy study. The specimen was CD8+ T cells from peripheral blood mononuclear cells, collected in the third trimester of pregnancy. This chain uses TRBV4-3 with TRBJ2-1; 8 nucleotides agree with TRBD1. The CDR3 region has the DNA TGCGCCAGCAGCCACGTCCCACAGGGGGATTACTCCTACAATGAGCAGTTCTTC. It translates to CASSHVPQGDYSYNEQFF.